This TCR beta chain originates from a study of blood T cell repertoires in COVID-19. Background on the study: The United States, Italy and Spain supplied acute and convalescent COVID-19 samples.

Measured with immunoSEQ multiplex PCR; TCRdb has only the in-frame clones, and not every one. The sample has around 360,000 clones, roughly 87% seen once. V was pared by 7 bases and J by 3 bases, with 20 bases of the junction left unmatched. This CDR3 is built from 18 residues. In germline, CDR1 is SGHAT, CDR2 FQNNGV. The rearrangement uses TRBV11-2 and TRBJ1-2, with 7 bases identical to TRBD1. The sequenced sample was PBMCs or T cells enriched from blood (not recorded which). This TCR came from a woman aged 25 to 45 who had recovered from COVID-19. As DNA, the CDR3 is TGTGCCAGCACCCCCTCCCATACCGGGACAGATTCTTACTATGGCTACACCTTC. Encoded protein: CASTPSHTGTDSYYGYTF.